This paragraph covers one TCR beta chain sequence. The record originates from a study of T cells in Graves' hyperthyroidism and ophthalmopathy. At the level of the study: Peripheral blood draws took place at initial diagnosis, ahead of any treatment.

Disease duration under 2 months; hyperthyroidism patients were aged 18 to 65. The germline CDR1 and CDR2 sequences are SGDLS and YYNGEE. The V segment lost 3 bases and the J segment 2 bases; nucleotides outside the gene matches: 8. The CDR3 consists of 16 residues. Authors of the study amplified TCR beta CDR3 regions from RNA transcripts. First-round RT-PCR of the TCR CDR3 relied on the HTBI primer set. TCRdb itself ran the multiplex PCR reads through MiXCR, one entry per CDR3 protein. The data show 650,000 to 700,000 distinct CDR3 sequences, 15% to 20% seen once. The clonotype was recovered from a man aged 45-65 years with Graves' hyperthyroidism. Sequencing was carried out using blood. This chain uses TRBV9 with TRBJ2-5, with 9 positions matching TRBD2. The CDR3 sequence is CASSDYGGGGQETQYF. The CDR3 DNA follows: TGTGCCAGCAGCGATTACGGCGGGGGGGGACAAGAGACCCAGTACTTC.